The 6 T cell receptor beta chains below were found in one sample sequenced in a study of T cell responses to AZD1222 COVID-19 vaccine. The data were produced by immunoSEQ multiplex PCR, yet TCRdb's version contains in-frame clones alone and is incomplete. The table includes roughly 100,000 clones, roughly 91% detected once. Here the sequenced sample was peripheral blood, taken 28 days after the second AZD1222 dose. These receptors were collected from an adult who received the AZD1222 COVID-19 vaccine.

The J gene is TRBJ1-1, the V gene TRBV5-1, with TRBD1 matching over 9 bases. The CDR3 is made up of 13 amino acids. Germline CDR1 SGHRS, CDR2 YFSETQ. Losses at the gene ends were 4 bases for V and 6 bases for J; bases not matched to a gene: 4. The CDR3 bases are TGCGCCAGCAGCCCGGACAGGGGTGCTGAAGCTTTCTTT. It specifies CASSPDRGAEAFF.

The chain employs TRBV6-2 or TRBV6-3 and TRBJ1-2; maybe TRBD1 (5 bases). Germline V gene sequence: CDR1 MNHEY, CDR2 SVGEGT. Trimming took off 2 bases at V and 5 bases at J, with 15 bases between the two ends. The CDR3 is made up of 15 amino acids. DNA for the CDR3: TGTGCCAGCAGTTACGACAATACATGGGGGTATGGCTACACCTTC. Its translation: CASSYDNTWGYGYTF.

This chain uses TRBV7-2 with TRBJ2-5, with no clear D. The CDR3 length is 13 residues. The germline V and J ends were trimmed by 5 bases and 5 bases, with 12 bases remaining between them. Germline assignment: CDR1 SGHTA and CDR2 FQGNSA. The CDR3, as DNA: TGTGCCAGCAGCCCTGAGATGGGGGAGACCCAGTACTTC. Encoded protein: CASSPEMGETQYF.

About this clone: Other DNA sequences in the sample encode the same CDR3. This sequence joins TRBV27 and TRBJ1-6; a weak D match, TRBD1 (5 bases). The germline V gene has CDR1 MNHEY and CDR2 SMNVEV (reference sequence). Trimming took 3 bases from V and 7 from J, leaving 10 bases between them. CDR3 length: 14 amino acids. CDR3 sequence: CASSLAGGNSPLHF. The CDR3, as DNA: TGTGCCAGCAGTTTGGCCGGGGGAAATTCACCCCTCCACTTT.

This clone was recorded a few times. V is TRBV2 and J is TRBJ1-2; D not certain. Germline assignment: CDR1 SNHLY and CDR2 FYNNEI. Deletions cut 3 bases from V and 0 bases from J, with 11 bases between. This CDR3 region has 15 residues. The CDR3 sequence is CASSEAAAPNYGYTF. Here the CDR3 DNA reads TGTGCCAGCAGTGAGGCGGCAGCTCCTAACTATGGCTACACCTTC.

This chain connects TRBV5-1 to TRBJ2-2, with D possibly TRBD1 on 6 matching bases. V lost 7 bases and J lost 0, with 10 bases in between. Germline CDR1 SGHRS, CDR2 YFSETQ. This CDR3 region has 14 residues. CDR3 amino acids: CASGTRTNTGELFF. CDR3 bases: TGCGCCAGCGGGACAAGAACGAACACCGGGGAGCTGTTTTTT.